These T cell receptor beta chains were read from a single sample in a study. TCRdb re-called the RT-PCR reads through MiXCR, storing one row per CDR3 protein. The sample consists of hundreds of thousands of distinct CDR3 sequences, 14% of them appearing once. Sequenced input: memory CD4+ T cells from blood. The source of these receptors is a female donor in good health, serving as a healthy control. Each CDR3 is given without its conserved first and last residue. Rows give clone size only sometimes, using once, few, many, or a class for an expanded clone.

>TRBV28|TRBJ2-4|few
ASSLPPRQGWTNIQY
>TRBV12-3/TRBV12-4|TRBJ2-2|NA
ASSFLWPEQGDGGELF
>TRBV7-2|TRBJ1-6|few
ASSLLPVGGNSPLH
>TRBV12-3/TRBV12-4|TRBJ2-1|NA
ASSLGQATKQF
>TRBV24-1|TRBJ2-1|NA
ATSDSLASSYNEQF
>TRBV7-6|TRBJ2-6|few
ASSPRTGGGANVLT
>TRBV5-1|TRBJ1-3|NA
ASSLQGPSGNTIY
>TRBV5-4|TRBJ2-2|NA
ASSLEAGGTGELF
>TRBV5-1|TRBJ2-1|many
ASSLGIAGAMYNEQF
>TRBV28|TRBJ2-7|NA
ASSSPGQLSYEQY
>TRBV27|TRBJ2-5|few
ASSGLSEETQY
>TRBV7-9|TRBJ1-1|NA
ASSLGGGGLTEAF
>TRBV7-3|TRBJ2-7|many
ASSLLAGDFSVQY
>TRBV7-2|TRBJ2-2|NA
ASSFTSGNTGELF
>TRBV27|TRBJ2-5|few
ASRRTGGLETQY
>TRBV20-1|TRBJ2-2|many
SARALAGGRGTGELF